Presented here are 14 T cell receptor beta chains from one specimen sequenced in a study of blood T cell repertoires in COVID-19 (dated by TCRdb to about 2020). Libraries came from the immunoSEQ multiplex PCR assay. TCRdb carries this immuneACCESS record with in-frame sequences only. Its versions omit some clonotypes, under half of them owing to an unresolved V gene in the studies checked, with the rest unexplained. The sample contains approximately 82,000 clones, 82% of them found a single time. More than 5.5% of the sample is held by the ten biggest clonotypes. The sample comprised peripheral blood. The receptors were sampled from a man aged 50 or older with active or convalescent COVID-19.

The rearrangement joins TRBV9 to TRBJ2-6, with 7 positions matching TRBD1. The CDR3 covers 19 residues. CDR1 SGDLS and CDR2 YYNGEE come from the germline V gene. Trimming at V came to 4 bases and at J to 0 bases, leaving 13 bases not matched to a gene. CDR3 coding DNA: TGTGCCAGCAGCAGACATTTAGACAGGGAGTACTCTGGGGCCAACGTCCTGACTTTC. Translating gives CASSRHLDREYSGANVLTF.

V usage is TRBV6-1 and J usage is TRBJ1-5; D unresolved. This CDR3 has 17 amino acids. With 1 base removed from V and 6 bases from J, the gap between germline ends came to 19 bases. Germline-derived CDR1 and CDR2 are MNHNS and SASEGT. This CDR3 reads CASSEGSLDGVVQPQHF. CDR3 nucleotide sequence: TGTGCCAGCAGTGAAGGATCCCTAGACGGGGTGGTTCAGCCCCAGCATTTT.

V and J are TRBV6-5 and TRBJ1-1; tentative D call: TRBD1 (5 bases). CDR1 is MNHEY, CDR2 SVGAGI, per germline. Trimming removed 6 bases at V and 3 bases at J, with 17 bases between. The CDR3 is 15 amino acids. The CDR3 nucleotides are TGTGCCAGCAGCCGGCCGGGGGGGGAGGACACTGAAGCTTTCTTT. It specifies CASSRPGGEDTEAFF.

The gene calls are TRBV9 and TRBJ2-1, with 14 bases fitting TRBD2. The CDR3 totals 15 residues. The germline CDR1 and CDR2 sequences are SGDLS and YYNGEE. Trimming removed 3 bases from V and 9 bases from J; junction bases left unmatched: 5. The CDR3 reads CASSGLAGGRGEQFF. The DNA for the CDR3 is TGTGCCAGCAGCGGACTAGCGGGGGGGCGAGGTGAGCAGTTCTTC. Combining the CDR3 with reference TRBV9 and TRBJ2-1 gives the whole variable domain DSGVTQTPKHLITATGQRVTLRCSPRSGDLSVYWYQQSLDQGLQFLIQYYNGEERAKGNILERFSAQQFPDLHSELNLSSLELGDSALYFCASSGLAGGRGEQFFGPGTRLTVL.

The chain recombines TRBV4-3 with TRBJ2-6, with D unresolved. V was trimmed by 0 bases and J by 4 bases, leaving 10 bases between them. The germline gives CDR1 LGHNA, CDR2 YSLEER. The CDR3 loop spans 16 amino acids. CDR3 residues: CASSQDPLSGANVLTF. CDR3 bases: TGCGCCAGCAGCCAAGATCCCCTGAGCGGGGCCAACGTCCTGACTTTC.

V usage is TRBV5-1 and J usage is TRBJ2-2, with D perhaps TRBD1 (6 bases). This CDR3 has 12 residues. Trimming pared 4 bases from V and 7 bases from J, leaving 8 bases between. The germline CDR1 and CDR2 sequences are SGHRS and YFSETQ. CDR3 nucleotide sequence: TGCGCCAGCAGCAAGGGGGTCGGGGAGCTGTTTTTT. Its protein product is CASSKGVGELFF.

This rearrangement joins TRBV3-1 (or the pseudogene TRBV3-2) to TRBJ1-5, with a tentative D call TRBD1 (6 bases). Germline V CDR1 and CDR2: LGHDT, YNNKEL (reference sequence). CDR3 length equals 15 residues. V lost 1 base, J lost 4 bases, and 11 bases lay in between. The CDR3, as DNA: TGTGCCAGCAGCCAAGGTGGACAGTTAAATCAGCCCCAGCATTTT. Its translation is CASSQGGQLNQPQHF.

The gene calls are TRBV15 and TRBJ2-5; TRBD1 might be the D (6 bases). The V end lost 5 bases, the J end lost 1 base, and 17 bases lay between the germline ends. Per germline, CDR1 LNHNV and CDR2 YYDKDF (reference sequence). This CDR3 comprises 16 residues. CDR3: CATSPGQTRLQETQYF. CDR3 DNA sequence: TGTGCCACCAGCCCCGGACAGACCAGACTCCAAGAGACCCAGTACTTC.

V is TRBV4-1 and J is TRBJ2-5; TRBD1 aligns across 7 bases. The CDR3 is made up of 15 amino acids. Germline CDR1 and CDR2: MGHRA and YSYEKL. V was pared by 2 bases and J by 5 bases, with 8 bases of the junction left unmatched. This CDR3 reads CASSQNRKGAETQYF. The CDR3 DNA sequence: TGCGCCAGCAGCCAAAATCGTAAGGGGGCGGAGACCCAGTACTTC.

The chain links TRBV5-4 to TRBJ1-2, with 7 bases fitting TRBD1. With 3 bases clipped from V and 5 bases from J, the junction kept 7 bases outside the gene matches. This CDR3 spans 14 amino acids. Per germline, CDR1 SGHNT and CDR2 YYREEE (reference sequence). CDR3 residues: CASSSQGVGYGYTF. In DNA, the CDR3 is TGTGCCAGCAGCTCCCAGGGGGTAGGGTATGGCTACACCTTC.

The chain carries TRBV7-8 and TRBJ1-6, with TRBD1 identical over 10 bases. The V segment lost 2 bases and the J segment 8 bases; nucleotides outside the gene matches: 6. This CDR3 is 16 amino acids long. Germline V gene sequence: CDR1 SGHVS, CDR2 FQNEAQ. CDR3 protein: CASSLLLGTGDSPLHF. The CDR3 region has the DNA TGTGCCAGCAGCTTACTTTTGGGGACAGGGGATTCACCCCTCCACTTT.

The chain's CDR3 is CASSQDRVSYEQYF. CDR3 bases: TGTGCCAGCAGCCAAGACAGGGTCTCCTACGAGCAGTACTTC. The rearrangement joins TRBV3-1 (or the pseudogene TRBV3-2) to TRBJ2-7, with D possibly TRBD1 on 5 matching bases. The V gene's germline CDR1 is LGHDT and CDR2 YNNKEL (reference sequence). The CDR3 consists of 14 residues. V was trimmed by 0 bases and J by 0 bases, leaving 6 bases between them.

The J gene is TRBJ2-7, the V gene TRBV18, with D maybe TRBD1 (5 bases). The germline V gene has CDR1 KGHSH and CDR2 LQKENI. With 3 bases removed from V and 6 bases from J, the gap between germline ends came to 12 bases. This CDR3 has 13 amino acids. In DNA form, the CDR3 reads TGTGCCAGCTCACCGACAGAGTCGAGCGAGCAGTACTTC. This codes for CASSPTESSEQYF.

V and J are TRBV3-1 (or the pseudogene TRBV3-2) and TRBJ2-3; 7 nucleotides match TRBD1. J was trimmed by 5 bases and V by 8 bases; bases with no gene match: 4. This CDR3 has 12 residues. Germline V gene data show CDR1 as LGHDT and CDR2 as YNNKEL (reference sequence). The CDR3 loop reads CASGGTVDTQYF. In nucleotides, the CDR3 is TGTGCCAGCGGTGGGACAGTAGATACGCAGTATTTT.